The sample holds many counts of the clone carrying this T cell receptor (beta chain). Its antigen remains unknown. The CDR3 runs 14 residues. V dropped 6 bases and J dropped 2 bases, with 14 bases sitting between them. Germline lookup yields CDR1 MDHEN and CDR2 SYDVKM. The sample belongs to a study of regulatory T cells in long-lasting Graves disease. Findings and limits, study-wide: Owing to a sample size that was small, accuracy may have been reduced. Gene preferences differed: TRBV28, TRBJ1-2, TRBJ2-5 in persistent cases.

Time point reported: persistent/refractory GD, antithyroid drugs over 5 years with positive TRAb. There was RNA extracted from PBMCs, and the TCR library was made from it. Those enrolled as patients came out of an endocrinology department in Xi'an, China. Blood from the periphery, approximately 10 milliliters in all, was drawn into EDTA tubes. HTBI primers from iRepertoire and Arm-PCR of CDR3 regions yielded the TCR beta libraries. Each CDR3 protein gets one entry after TCRdb re-called the multiplex PCR reads with MiXCR. The table includes roughly 450,000 distinct CDR3 sequences, less than 25% detected once.

The sequences come from peripheral blood mononuclear cells (PBMCs), collected when the disease was refractory, from a patient treated with antithyroid drugs. This TCR was sampled from a female donor with Graves disease. The rearrangement links TRBV28 to TRBJ2-7, with D possibly TRBD2 on 6 matching bases. CDR3 bases: TGTGCCAGCAGAATTAAGCGGGTTCCCTACGAGCAGTACTTC. This sequence encodes CASRIKRVPYEQYF.